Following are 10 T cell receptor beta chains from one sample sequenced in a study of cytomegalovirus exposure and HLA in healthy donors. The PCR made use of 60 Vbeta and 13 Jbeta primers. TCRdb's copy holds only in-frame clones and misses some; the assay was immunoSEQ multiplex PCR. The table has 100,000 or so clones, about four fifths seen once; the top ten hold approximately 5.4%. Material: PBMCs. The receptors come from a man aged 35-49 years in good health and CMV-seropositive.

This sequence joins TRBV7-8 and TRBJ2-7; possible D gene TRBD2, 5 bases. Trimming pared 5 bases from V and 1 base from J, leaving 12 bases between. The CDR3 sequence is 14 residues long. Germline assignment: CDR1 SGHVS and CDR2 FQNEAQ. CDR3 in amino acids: CASSPKRASYEQYF. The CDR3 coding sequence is TGTGCCAGCAGCCCGAAGAGGGCGTCCTACGAGCAGTACTTC.

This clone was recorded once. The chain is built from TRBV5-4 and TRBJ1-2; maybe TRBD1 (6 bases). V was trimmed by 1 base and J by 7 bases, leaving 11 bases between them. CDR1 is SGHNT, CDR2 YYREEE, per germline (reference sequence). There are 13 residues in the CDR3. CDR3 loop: CASSLSGASGYTF. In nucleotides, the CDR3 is TGTGCCAGCAGCTTGTCAGGGGCGAGTGGCTACACCTTC.

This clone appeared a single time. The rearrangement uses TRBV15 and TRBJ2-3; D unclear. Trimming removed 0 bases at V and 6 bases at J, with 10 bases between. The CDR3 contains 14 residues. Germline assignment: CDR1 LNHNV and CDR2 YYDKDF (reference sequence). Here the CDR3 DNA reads TGTGCCACCAGCAGAGACAGGTTTACCGATACGCAGTATTTT. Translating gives CATSRDRFTDTQYF.

CDR3 coding DNA: TGTGCCAGCAGCTCCAGGGGGAATCAGCCCCAGCATTTT. Protein: CASSSRGNQPQHF. This chain joins TRBV7-9 and TRBJ1-5, with TRBD1 matching over 7 bases. The CDR3 extends over 13 amino acids. CDR1 is SEHNR and CDR2 is FQNEAQ in the germline V gene (reference sequence). V was clipped by 4 bases and J by 4 bases; unmatched bases: 1.

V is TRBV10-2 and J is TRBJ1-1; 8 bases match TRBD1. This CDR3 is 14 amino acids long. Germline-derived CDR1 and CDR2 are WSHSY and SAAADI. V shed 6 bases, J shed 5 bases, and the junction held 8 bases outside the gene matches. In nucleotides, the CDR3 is TGCGCCAGCAGCGTCACAGGGGGACGGACTGAAGCTTTCTTT. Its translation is CASSVTGGRTEAFF.

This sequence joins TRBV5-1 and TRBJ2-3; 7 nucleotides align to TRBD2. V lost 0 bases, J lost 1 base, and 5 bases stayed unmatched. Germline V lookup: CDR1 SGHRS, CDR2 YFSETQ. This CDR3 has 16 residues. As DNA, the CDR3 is TGCGCCAGCAGCTTGGGTTTAGCGGGCGGCACAGATACGCAGTATTTT. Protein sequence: CASSLGLAGGTDTQYF.

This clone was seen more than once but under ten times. CDR3 protein: CASSQLPGGVSAKNIQYF. DNA for the CDR3: TGTGCCAGCAGCCAACTCCCGGGAGGCGTATCAGCCAAAAACATTCAGTACTTC. The chain has TRBV4-2 and TRBJ2-4; TRBD2 aligns across 7 bases. CDR1 LGHNA and CDR2 YNFKEQ come from the germline V gene. The CDR3 is 18 amino acids. V dropped 2 bases and J dropped 0; count of bases not matched to a gene: 10.

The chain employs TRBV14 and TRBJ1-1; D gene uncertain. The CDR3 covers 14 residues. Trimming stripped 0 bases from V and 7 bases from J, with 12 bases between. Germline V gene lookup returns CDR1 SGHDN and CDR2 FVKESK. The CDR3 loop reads CASSQDWAGYEAFF. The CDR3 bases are TGTGCCAGCAGCCAAGATTGGGCTGGGTATGAAGCTTTCTTT. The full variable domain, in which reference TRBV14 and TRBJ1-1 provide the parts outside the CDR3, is EAGVTQFPSHSVIEKGQTVTLRCDPISGHDNLYWYRRVMGKEIKFLLHFVKESKQDESGMPNNRFLAERTGGTYSTLKVQPAELEDSGVYFCASSQDWAGYEAFFGQGTRLTVV.

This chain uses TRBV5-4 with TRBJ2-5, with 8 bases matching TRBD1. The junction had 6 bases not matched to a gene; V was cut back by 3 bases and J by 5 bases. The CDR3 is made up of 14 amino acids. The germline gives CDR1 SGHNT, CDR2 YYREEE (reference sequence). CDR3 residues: CASSWGTGVETQYF. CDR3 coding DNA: TGTGCCAGCAGCTGGGGGACAGGTGTGGAGACCCAGTACTTC.

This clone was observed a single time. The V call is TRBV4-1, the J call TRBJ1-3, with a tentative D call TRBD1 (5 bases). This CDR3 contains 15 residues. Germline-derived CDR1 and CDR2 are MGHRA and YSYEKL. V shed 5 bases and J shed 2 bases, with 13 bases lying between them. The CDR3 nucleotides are TGCGCCAGCAGCGGGTTGGCGGGGGCTGGAAACACCATATATTTT. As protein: CASSGLAGAGNTIYF.